Listed below are T cell receptor beta chains from one sample, sequenced in a study of cytomegalovirus exposure and HLA in healthy donors. Assay used: immunoSEQ multiplex PCR; TCRdb lists only in-frame clones, some missing. The listing contains 140,000 to 150,000 clones. Sequencing used PBMCs. These receptors came from a woman in her fifties or sixties in good health and CMV-seronegative. The CDR3 runs from the conserved cysteine through the conserved F or W. D genes are given only for firm matches.

TRBV27	TRBJ1-2	TRBD1	TGTGCCAGCGGGACAGGGTCGAGCTACACCTTC	CASGTGSSYTF
TRBV5-1	TRBJ2-5	TRBD1	TGCGCCAGCAGCCAAAAATCCGGGACAGGGACTACCCAGTACTTC	CASSQKSGTGTTQYF
TRBV11-2	TRBJ2-7	TRBD1	TGTGCCAGCAGCTGGGGACAGTTGAGCTCCTACGAGCAGTACTTC	CASSWGQLSSYEQYF
TRBV6-5	TRBJ1-6	TRBD1	TGTGCCAGCGGGAGGGGGGACAGGGATTCACCCCTCCACTTT	CASGRGDRDSPLHF
TRBV6-5	TRBJ2-7	TRBD1	TGTGCCAGCAGGAGGGACAGGGATTCAGAGCAGTACTTC	CASRRDRDSEQYF
TRBV5-1	TRBJ1-5	-	TGCGCCAGCAGCTCACAGGGCGGGCAGCCCCAGCATTTT	CASSSQGGQPQHF
TRBV18	TRBJ2-1	TRBD2	TGTGCCAGCTCACCAAGGGGACTAGCAAAACGTGAGCAGTTCTTC	CASSPRGLAKREQFF
TRBV18	TRBJ2-5	TRBD1	TGTGCCAGCTCACATTCCCGACAGGGGGCAGGAGAGACCCAGTACTTC	CASSHSRQGAGETQYF
TRBV15	TRBJ2-2	-	TGTGCCACCAGCAGAGACTTGCCGGGACAACTCACCGGGGAGCTGTTTTTT	CATSRDLPGQLTGELFF
TRBV14	TRBJ1-1	-	TGTGCCAGCAGCCCCGGGACATTGAACACTGAAGCTTTCTTT	CASSPGTLNTEAFF
TRBV5-5	TRBJ1-6	TRBD1	TGTGCCAGCAGGAACGACAGACAGGGGGCGAATTCACCCCTCCACTTT	CASRNDRQGANSPLHF
TRBV4-3	TRBJ2-7	TRBD1	TGCGCCAGCAGCCCTGGGACAGGGACCTACGAGCAGTACTTC	CASSPGTGTYEQYF
TRBV15	TRBJ1-5	TRBD1	TGTGCCACCAGCTTTGACAGGGGAGGACGTCAGCCCCAGCATTTT	CATSFDRGGRQPQHF
TRBV4-2	TRBJ1-1	-	TGTGCCAGCAGCCACCTCCTCCGGAACACTGAAGCTTTCTTT	CASSHLLRNTEAFF
TRBV10-2	TRBJ1-2	TRBD1	TGCGCCAGCAGTGACCCCGACAGGGGCTATGGCTACACCTTC	CASSDPDRGYGYTF
TRBV10-2	TRBJ2-5	-	TGCGCCAGCAGTTGGGGGGAAGAGACCCAGTACTTC	CASSWGEETQYF
TRBV5-6	TRBJ2-5	-	TGTGCCAGCAGCTTGGTCGCGCAAGAGACCCAGTACTTC	CASSLVAQETQYF
TRBV5-4	TRBJ2-6	-	TGTGCCAGCAGCTTGGGGGCAGGGAGGTCTGATGGGGCCAACGTCCTGACTTTC	CASSLGAGRSDGANVLTF
TRBV7-8	TRBJ2-1	-	TGTGCCAGCAGCCCAAGGAGGGGGGGTTTCAATGAGCAGTTCTTC	CASSPRRGGFNEQFF
TRBV18	TRBJ1-2	-	TGTGCCAGCTCAGGGGGACTACAGAGGGGAGGCTATGGCTACACCTTC	CASSGGLQRGGYGYTF
TRBV29-1	TRBJ2-6	-	TGCAGCGTACGTAGTACCCACCTATCCTCTGGGGCCAACGTCCTGACTTTC	CSVRSTHLSSGANVLTF
TRBV28	TRBJ2-1	TRBD1	TGTGCCAGCAGTTTCCAGGGACAGACCTCACGGGAGCAGTTCTTC	CASSFQGQTSREQFF
TRBV5-1	TRBJ2-2	TRBD1	TGCGCCAGCAGCTCTCGGACAGGAAAGGACCCCGGGGAGCTGTTTTTT	CASSSRTGKDPGELFF
TRBV5-6	TRBJ1-5	-	TGTGCCAGCAGCTTCTACTCACAGGGCCGTCAGCCCCAGCATTTT	CASSFYSQGRQPQHF
TRBV7-3	TRBJ2-5	TRBD2	TGTGCCAGCAGCCCCGGACTAGCGAACCAAGAGACCCAGTACTTC	CASSPGLANQETQYF
TRBV7-7	TRBJ1-1	TRBD1	TGTGCCAGCAGCCCGGTGGACAGGTTGAACACTGAAGCTTTCTTT	CASSPVDRLNTEAFF
TRBV19	TRBJ2-2	TRBD2	TGTGCCAGTAGCTCTATGAGGACTAGCGGGGATGCGACCAACACCGGGGAGCTGTTTTTT	CASSSMRTSGDATNTGELFF
TRBV2	TRBJ1-5	-	TGTGCCAGCCTGGGGGAGGTGGGTCAGCCCCAGCATTTT	CASLGEVGQPQHF
TRBV6-6	TRBJ1-5	-	TGTGCCAGCAGTTATCCCCCGGGACAGCCCCAGCATTTT	CASSYPPGQPQHF
TRBV5-6	TRBJ2-3	-	TGTGCCAGCAGCTTGCGGGGGGCTAGCACAGATACGCAGTATTTT	CASSLRGASTDTQYF
TRBV5-1	TRBJ1-5	TRBD1	TGCGCCAGCAGCGTGGACAGGGGAGGCAATCAGCCCCAGCATTTT	CASSVDRGGNQPQHF
TRBV7-2	TRBJ1-2	-	TGTGCCAGCAGCACACAGGGTGGGGTCTATGGCTACACCTTC	CASSTQGGVYGYTF
TRBV20-1	TRBJ2-5	-	TGCAGTGCCCTAAAAGAGACCCAGTACTTC	CSALKETQYF
TRBV29-1	TRBJ1-2	TRBD1	TGCAGCGTCCCCCTCTGGGACAGGGATCTGTGGGGCTACACCTTC	CSVPLWDRDLWGYTF
TRBV2	TRBJ2-3	-	TGTGCCAGCAGTCTCCTAATAGATACGCAGTATTTT	CASSLLIDTQYF
TRBV9	TRBJ2-7	-	TGTGCCAGCAGCGTAGAGACAGGGGTTGCGGGAGTGCAGTACTTC	CASSVETGVAGVQYF
TRBV9	TRBJ1-3	-	TGTGCCAGCAGCGGAGGGGGATCTGGAAACACCATATATTTT	CASSGGGSGNTIYF
TRBV6-5	TRBJ2-3	-	TGTGCCAGCAGTTACTCGAGGATAGCTATTACAGATACGCAGTATTTT	CASSYSRIAITDTQYF
TRBV5-1	TRBJ1-1	-	TGCGCCAGCAGCTTCTACAGGGAGATGAACACTGAAGCTTTCTTT	CASSFYREMNTEAFF
TRBV9	TRBJ2-3	TRBD1	TGTGCCAGCAGCGCGGGACAGGGGCACACAGATACGCAGTATTTT	CASSAGQGHTDTQYF
TRBV18	TRBJ1-2	-	TGTGCCAGCTCACCCCTTTCCCGGACAGAGGACTATGGCTACACCTTC	CASSPLSRTEDYGYTF
TRBV10-3	TRBJ2-3	TRBD2	TGTGCCATCAGTGATTATGGGCGGGAGGCCATAGATACGCAGTATTTT	CAISDYGREAIDTQYF
TRBV20-1	TRBJ2-3	-	TGCAGTCCTGTAGGGGCCACGCAGTATTTT	CSPVGATQYF
TRBV9	TRBJ1-1	TRBD1	TGTGCCAGCAGCGACAGACAGGGGTTGAGCACTGAAGCTTTCTTT	CASSDRQGLSTEAFF
TRBV9	TRBJ1-2	-	TGTGCCAGCAGCGTAGTTTCAGGGGATGGCTACACCTTC	CASSVVSGDGYTF
TRBV7-9	TRBJ2-5	-	TGTGCCAGCAGCCCCTCTGGACAGCAAGAGACCCAGTACTTC	CASSPSGQQETQYF
TRBV13	TRBJ2-3	TRBD2	TGTGCCAGCAGCCTGGGACTAGCGGGAGTGATGATGACAGATACGCAGTATTTT	CASSLGLAGVMMTDTQYF
TRBV21-1	TRBJ2-3	-	TGTGCCAGCAGCAAATCGGGCAGGGGGCTGACAGATACGCAGTATTTT	CASSKSGRGLTDTQYF
TRBV4-1	TRBJ2-7	TRBD2	TGCGCCAGCAGCCTTACCAGCGGGAGCTCCTACGAGCAGTACTTC	CASSLTSGSSYEQYF
TRBV13	TRBJ2-1	TRBD2	TGTGCCAGCAGCTTCCCTAGCGGGGGGCATGATGAGCAGTTCTTC	CASSFPSGGHDEQFF
TRBV27	TRBJ1-2	-	TGTGCCAGCAGTCCCGGGGTCCCGAACTATGGCTACACCTTC	CASSPGVPNYGYTF
TRBV7-6	TRBJ1-2	TRBD1	TGTGCCAGCAGCTCAACCGGGACAGGGGCCTATGGCTACACCTTC	CASSSTGTGAYGYTF
TRBV6-6	TRBJ1-3	-	TGTGCCAGCAGTGTTAGGAGCTCTGGAAACACCATATATTTT	CASSVRSSGNTIYF